The present TCR beta chain was sequenced within a study of blood T cells in healthy people across ages. The authors ran a second PCR of about 6 to 12 cycles using a sample-barcoded 5' primer and a J-beta primer mix. Each CDR3 protein gets one entry after TCRdb re-called the 5' RACE reads with MiXCR. The top ten clones hold roughly a tenth of a sample with around 700,000 distinct CDR3 sequences, around a quarter of them seen once. This CDR3 has 17 residues. V lost 4 bases and J lost 0; bases outside the gene matches: 8. Germline V CDR1 and CDR2: LGHDT, YNNKEL (reference sequence). This clonotype was counted a few times. Total RNA extracted from each sample amounted to at least 6 micrograms. Separately, the same data were catalogued under a study of T cells of mothers and their children.

The chain joins TRBV3-1 to TRBJ2-4; TRBD2 aligns across 8 bases. The receptor was isolated from a boy between 10 and 17 years old in good health. Sequenced input: blood. CDR3 protein: CASSRDSGALAKNIQYF. The CDR3 coding sequence is TGTGCCAGCAGCCGTGATAGCGGGGCTCTAGCCAAAAACATTCAGTACTTC.